Below are 4 T cell receptor beta chains sequenced from a single sample in a study of blood T cell repertoires in COVID-19. Produced via immunoSEQ multiplex PCR; TCRdb's table is partial and in-frame only. The table records tens of thousands of clones, more than 80% of them present only once. Sequencing used peripheral blood. The receptors were gathered from an elderly man with acute or convalescent COVID-19.

The J gene is TRBJ1-1, the V gene TRBV29-1; D uncertain. Germline V gene data show CDR1 as SQVTM and CDR2 as ANQGSEA. V lost 1 base and J lost 0, with 9 bases in between. The CDR3 contains 14 residues. The CDR3 loop is CSVEGLMLNTEAFF. The CDR3 nucleotides read TGCAGCGTTGAAGGACTTATGCTGAACACTGAAGCTTTCTTT.

The J gene is TRBJ1-5, the V gene TRBV7-2; D not certain. Germline CDR1 SGHTA, CDR2 FQGNSA. V lost 8 bases, J lost 4 bases, and 12 bases lay in between. This CDR3 spans 13 amino acids. CDR3 protein: CASGRRVNQPQHF. As DNA, the CDR3 is TGTGCCAGCGGTAGACGGGTTAATCAGCCCCAGCATTTT.

The rearrangement uses TRBV5-1 and TRBJ1-1; D unclear. The CDR3 extends over 15 amino acids. V dropped 0 bases and J dropped 2 bases, with 11 bases sitting between them. Germline V CDR1 and CDR2: SGHRS, YFSETQ. The CDR3 sequence is CASSLAFGFNTEAFF. In nucleotides, the CDR3 is TGCGCCAGCAGCTTGGCCTTCGGGTTTAACACTGAAGCTTTCTTT.

A single count supports this clone. The V and J genes are TRBV7-4 and TRBJ1-6; D remains unclear. CDR1 and CDR2 (germline): SGHVT, SQSDAQ. Deletions cut 2 bases from V and 0 bases from J, with 14 bases between. There are 18 residues in the CDR3. The CDR3 sequence is CASSLPSPGSSYNSPLHF. The CDR3, as DNA: TGTGCCAGCAGCTTACCCTCTCCGGGGAGCTCCTATAATTCACCCCTCCACTTT.